This TCR beta chain was identified in a study of chronic HIV infection and antiretroviral therapy (dated by TCRdb to between 2014 and 2017). The trim is 5 bases for V and 8 bases for J, with a gap of 7 bases between the germline ends. The CDR1 and CDR2 encoded by the germline V gene are SGHRS and YFSETQ. Counted from cysteine to phenylalanine, this CDR3 has 11 amino acids. The retained sequence is limited to the CDR3, 33 bases, with the frame set at the first base. Library construction relied on 5' RACE. Reads for this sample came from an Illumina MiSeq. TCRdb itself trimmed the public reads at Q25 with fastp, ran MiXCR and retained productive beta chains. All rows with the same CDR3 protein become a single entry with the most common DNA and genes. This sample gives some 43,000 distinct CDR3 sequences in total; 15% to 20% of them show up just once. Together, the top ten hold under 3.5% of the sample.

This clonotype has just a few counts. Its antigen remains undetermined. The sample holds no much larger clone one base away, and base qualities are not on file. Input material: peripheral blood. The sequence joins TRBV5-1 to TRBJ1-4; possibly the D gene is TRBD1, per 5 matching bases. The TCR comes from an adult who had HIV and had not received antiretroviral therapy, or was an uninfected healthy control (not recorded which). CDR3 loop: CASRRGEKLFF. At the DNA level, the sequence is TGCGCCAGCAGAAGGGGAGAAAAACTGTTTTTT.